These 12 T cell receptor beta chains came from one sample sequenced in a study of blood T cells in healthy people across ages. Primers used in a second PCR of roughly 7 to 12 cycles were a sample-barcoded 5' primer and a J-beta primer mix. TCRdb analysed the 5' RACE reads with MiXCR anew, one entry per CDR3 protein. This sample carries over a million distinct CDR3 sequences, approximately 39% of them seen once, and the ten largest clones take around 4%. What was sequenced was blood. These TCRs come from a woman under 30 in good health.

The chain joins TRBV7-2 to TRBJ2-5; 9 bases match TRBD1. Germline CDR1 SGHTA, CDR2 FQGNSA. This CDR3 is 14 amino acids long. Germline trimming cut 5 bases from V and 7 bases from J; bases unmatched to any gene: 8. For the CDR3, the DNA is TGTGCCAGCAGCCCCGGGACAGGGTTTGCGACCCAGTACTTC. Residues: CASSPGTGFATQYF. Full variable domain (remainder filled in from reference TRBV7-2 and TRBJ2-5): GAGVSQSPSNKVTEKGKDVELRCDPISGHTALYWYRQSLGQGLEFLIYFQGNSAPDKSGLPSDRFSAERTGGSVSTLTIQRTQQEDSAVYLCASSPGTGFATQYFGPGTRLLVL.

The CDR3 sequence: CASSRGGARAFF. CDR3 nucleotides: TGTGCCAGCAGCCGGGGAGGGGCTCGAGCTTTCTTT. The gene calls are TRBV3-1 and TRBJ1-1, with D maybe TRBD1 (5 bases). Trimming shortened V by 4 bases and J by 10 bases, and 13 bases separated the two germline ends. Germline CDR1 is LGHDT and CDR2 is YNNKEL (reference sequence). The CDR3 covers 12 residues.

The CDR3 reads CASSPFSSNQPQHF. The CDR3 DNA sequence: TGTGCCAGCAGTCCCTTTAGTAGCAATCAGCCCCAGCATTTT. The J gene is TRBJ1-5, the V gene TRBV6-5; D remains ambiguous. The length of the CDR3 is 14 residues. V lost 5 bases, J lost 0 bases, and 8 bases lay in between. Germline loops: CDR1 MNHEY, CDR2 SVGAGI.

The J gene is TRBJ2-7, the V gene TRBV29-1; possibly TRBD2 for D (6 bases). Germline-derived CDR1 and CDR2 are SQVTM and ANQGSEA. Trimming left V 6 bases short and J 3 bases short, with 15 bases between. This CDR3 contains 13 residues. In DNA form, the CDR3 reads TGCAGCGTCGAGACTAGGGAGAGCTACGAGCAGTACTTC. Amino acids: CSVETRESYEQYF.

This chain joins TRBV25-1 and TRBJ1-5, with TRBD1 as a possible D gene (5 bases). Germline V gene data show CDR1 as MGHDK and CDR2 as SYGVNS. The ends were cut back, 2 bases at V and 5 bases at J, with 13 bases in the middle. The CDR3 has 15 residues. For the CDR3, the DNA is TGTGCCAGCAGTGAAAGTCGACAGAAAGATCAGCCCCAGCATTTT. As protein: CASSESRQKDQPQHF.

V gene TRBV21-1 combines with J gene TRBJ1-2. TRBV21-1 is a known pseudogene. This CDR3 comprises 14 residues. Here the CDR3 DNA reads TGTGCCAGCAGCAAAGTTGAGGGTTCCTATGGCTACACCTTC. It is translated as CASSKVEGSYGYTF.

The chain couples TRBV5-5 to TRBJ2-3; D is perhaps TRBD1 or TRBD2 (5 bases each). Trimming shortened V by 6 bases and J by 4 bases, and 12 bases separated the two germline ends. This CDR3 is 13 amino acids long. Germline V gene sequence: CDR1 SGHKS, CDR2 YYEKEE (reference sequence). For the CDR3, the DNA is TGTGCCAGCAACCCACGGGGCCCAGATACGCAGTATTTT. Residues: CASNPRGPDTQYF.

The chain combines TRBV13 with TRBJ2-1, with D perhaps TRBD1 (5 bases). The V end lost 4 bases, the J end lost 0 bases, and 10 bases lay between the germline ends. Germline V CDR1 and CDR2: PRHDT, FYEKMQ (reference sequence). The CDR3 consists of 15 residues. This CDR3 reads CASSSHRSSYNEQFF. The CDR3 nucleotides read TGTGCCAGCAGCTCCCACAGGAGCTCCTACAATGAGCAGTTCTTC.

The chain has TRBV7-2 and TRBJ2-7; D not resolved. The CDR3 is 15 residues long. Germline V gene lookup returns CDR1 SGHTA and CDR2 FQGNSA. The ends were cut back, 0 bases at V and 1 base at J, with 10 bases in the middle. Here the CDR3 DNA reads TGTGCCAGCAGCTTAGCGGTAACAGAGTCCTACGAGCAGTACTTC. It encodes CASSLAVTESYEQYF.

A remark on this clonotype: Compared with germline, one end of the junction differs, possibly owing to a read error. This chain uses TRBV5-1 with TRBJ1-5; D remains unclear. CDR3 length: 11 amino acids. Germline values: CDR1 SGHRS, CDR2 YFSETQ. The CDR3 here is CASRSFQPRHF. CDR3 in DNA: TGCGCCAGCAGATCCTTTCAGCCCCGGCATTTT.

This clonotype was detected a few times. In DNA, the CDR3 is TGCGCCAGCAGCTTAGGACAGGGAGGGGGCTACGAGCAGTACTTC. Translated, it gives CASSLGQGGGYEQYF. The chain uses TRBV5-1 and TRBJ2-7, with D maybe TRBD1 (8 bases). CDR1 and CDR2 from the germline V gene are SGHRS and YFSETQ. The CDR3 contains 15 residues. V was trimmed by 2 bases and J by 3 bases, leaving 15 bases between them.

In this sample, this clonotype turned up a few times. The V call is TRBV6-1, the J call TRBJ2-1; tentatively, D is TRBD1 (5 bases). This CDR3 spans 18 amino acids. Germline lookup yields CDR1 MNHNS and CDR2 SASEGT. The V end was cut by 4 bases, the J end by 3 bases, with 22 bases between. The CDR3 here is CASSGTLRSFEYYNEQFF. DNA for the CDR3: TGTGCCAGCAGTGGGACACTCCGGTCCTTTGAGTACTACAATGAGCAGTTCTTC.